One and the same sample provided the 29 T cell receptor beta chains below, sequenced in a study of blood T cells in healthy people across ages. Combining a sample-barcoded 5' primer with a J-beta primer mix, a second PCR ran for about 7 to 11 cycles. MiXCR was run by TCRdb on the 5' RACE reads, yielding one entry per CDR3 protein. The sample shows 1.5 million to 2 million distinct CDR3 sequences, less than 50% of them seen only once. Material for sequencing was blood. These receptors all come from a woman aged 40 to 50 in good health.

The chain joins TRBV12-3 or TRBV12-4 to TRBJ1-2; 8 bases agree with TRBD1. The CDR3 loop spans 15 amino acids. The J segment lost 2 bases and the V segment lost 4 bases, leaving 6 bases of the junction unmatched. DNA for the CDR3: TGTGCCAGCAGTTCCAGGGGGCGGGTCAACTATGGCTACACCTTC. Amino acid sequence: CASSSRGRVNYGYTF.

V and J are TRBV5-1 and TRBJ2-3, with 11 bases fitting TRBD2. This CDR3 contains 17 residues. Germline V lookup: CDR1 SGHRS, CDR2 YFSETQ. V lost 3 bases, J lost 5 bases, and 11 bases stayed unmatched. The CDR3 loop is CASSSQGLAVSRDTQYF. As DNA, the CDR3 is TGCGCCAGCAGCTCCCAGGGACTAGCGGTCTCTCGAGATACGCAGTATTTT.

This clonotype was observed once. This chain joins TRBV20-1 and TRBJ1-1, with 8 bases lining up with TRBD1. V was pared by 3 bases and J by 5 bases, with 8 bases of the junction left unmatched. Per germline, CDR1 DFQATT and CDR2 SNEGSKA (reference sequence). The CDR3 consists of 14 residues. CDR3 amino acids: CSASHTGGRTEAFF. The CDR3, as DNA: TGCAGTGCTAGCCACACAGGGGGAAGGACTGAAGCTTTCTTT.

The V and J genes are TRBV9 and TRBJ1-4; no reliable D call. Trimming shortened V by 0 bases and J by 6 bases, and 12 bases separated the two germline ends. Germline V gene lookup returns CDR1 SGDLS and CDR2 YYNGEE. The CDR3 sequence is 15 residues long. The CDR3 sequence is CASSVGGFGDEKLFF. The CDR3 DNA reads as TGTGCCAGCAGCGTAGGGGGTTTCGGGGATGAAAAACTGTTTTTT.

Notes on this clonotype: At one end the junction does not follow the germline gene, possibly because of a read error. The chain links TRBV7-3 to TRBJ2-1; 9 bases match TRBD2. CDR3 length: 14 residues. Germline CDR1 is SGHTA and CDR2 is FQGTGA. The CDR3 loop reads CASSVTGTSTEQFF. CDR3 sequence (DNA): TGTGCCAGCAGCGTAACCGGGACTAGCACTGAGCAGTTCTTC.

This chain joins TRBV12-3 or TRBV12-4 and TRBJ2-5, with 9 bases fitting TRBD2. The CDR3 has 15 residues. J was trimmed by 1 base and V by 6 bases; bases with no gene match: 6. CDR3 region: CASSQGTSIQETQYF. The CDR3 DNA follows: TGTGCCAGCAGCCAAGGGACTAGCATCCAAGAGACCCAGTACTTC.

The rearrangement uses TRBV5-1 and TRBJ2-7, with D perhaps matching TRBD2 (6 bases). Germline lookup yields CDR1 SGHRS and CDR2 YFSETQ. The V and J ends lost 4 bases and 1 base respectively, with 18 bases between them. This CDR3 has 16 residues. This chain's CDR3 is CASSLHRDWASYEQYF. The CDR3 bases are TGCGCCAGCAGCCTTCACCGGGACTGGGCTTCCTACGAGCAGTACTTC.

The genes are TRBV15 and TRBJ2-6; no clear D. Germline values: CDR1 LNHNV, CDR2 YYDKDF (reference sequence). Trimming took 0 bases from V and 2 from J, leaving 20 bases between them. This CDR3 is built from 20 residues. CDR3 sequence reads: CATSRDLRLEKSTGANVLTF. The CDR3, as DNA: TGTGCCACCAGCAGAGATCTCAGGCTTGAGAAATCGACTGGGGCCAACGTCCTGACTTTC.

This chain uses TRBV6-6 with TRBJ2-7; weak D call: TRBD2 (6 bases). Germline CDR1 and CDR2: MNHNY and SVGAGI (reference sequence). The CDR3 length is 16 residues. Trimming cost V 0 bases and J 0 bases, with 12 bases left between them. DNA of the CDR3: TGTGCCAGCAGTTACTCGCGGGAAAAAAACTCCTACGAGCAGTACTTC. Its protein product is CASSYSREKNSYEQYF.

This clonotype was observed a single time. The chain has TRBV13 and TRBJ2-3; 7 bases are shared with TRBD2. The CDR3 consists of 15 residues. With 5 bases clipped from V and 3 bases from J, the junction kept 8 bases outside the gene matches. Germline assignment: CDR1 PRHDT and CDR2 FYEKMQ (reference sequence). Here the CDR3 reads CASSPREGRTDTQYF. The CDR3 DNA reads TGTGCCAGCAGCCCCAGGGAGGGGCGGACAGATACGCAGTATTTT.

This clonotype was detected only once. This CDR3 is CATSGRVTGELFF. DNA for the CDR3: TGTGCCACCAGCGGGCGCGTGACCGGGGAGCTGTTTTTT. The chain uses TRBV15 and TRBJ2-2; the D is unclear. Germline V gene data show CDR1 as LNHNV and CDR2 as YYDKDF (reference sequence). Trimming pared 5 bases from V and 5 bases from J, leaving 9 bases between. CDR3 length: 13 amino acids.

This chain uses TRBV20-1 with TRBJ2-5; 7 positions agree with TRBD1. There are 12 residues in the CDR3. After removal of 6 bases from V and 3 bases from J, the junction contained 4 bases not matched to a gene. Germline V gene lookup returns CDR1 DFQATT and CDR2 SNEGSKA (reference sequence). CDR3 in amino acids: CSAGDREETQYF. For the CDR3, the DNA is TGCAGTGCCGGGGACAGAGAAGAGACCCAGTACTTC.

This clonotype was seen ten or more times. This chain connects TRBV7-2 to TRBJ1-1; 7 positions agree with TRBD1. Germline trimming cut 6 bases from V and 1 base from J; bases unmatched to any gene: 5. Germline CDR1 reads SGHTA; CDR2 reads FQGNSA. The CDR3 has 14 residues. The CDR3 DNA is TGTGCCAGCAGTCTCCGACAGGGGAACACTGAAGCTTTCTTT. Residues: CASSLRQGNTEAFF.

The genes are TRBV7-8 and TRBJ2-1; 12 nucleotides match TRBD1. This CDR3 is 16 amino acids long. V trimming: 5 bases; J trimming: 6 bases; junction bases outside the gene matches: 8. The germline gives CDR1 SGHVS, CDR2 FQNEAQ. The CDR3 loop reads CASSVPGTGGFNEQFF. CDR3 sequence (DNA): TGTGCCAGCAGCGTTCCCGGGACAGGGGGCTTCAATGAGCAGTTCTTC. The complete variable domain, with remaining parts taken from reference TRBV7-8 and TRBJ2-1, reads GAGVSQSPRYKVAKRGQDVALRCDPISGHVSLFWYQQALGQGPEFLTYFQNEAQLDKSGLPSDRFFAERPEGSVSTLKIQRTQQEDSAVYLCASSVPGTGGFNEQFFGPGTRLTVL.

In this sample, this clonotype turned up once. This chain connects TRBV7-2 to TRBJ1-2; maybe TRBD1 (5 bases). V lost 5 bases, J lost 2 bases, and 21 bases lay in between. CDR1 SGHTA and CDR2 FQGNSA come from the germline V gene. The CDR3 is 17 amino acids. CDR3 sequence: CASSGFGTGTVNYGYTF. The DNA for the CDR3 is TGTGCCAGCAGCGGGTTTGGGACCGGGACGGTAAACTATGGCTACACCTTC.

This clonotype was recorded many times. This chain links TRBV6-2 or TRBV6-3 with TRBJ2-1; D is uncertain. Trimming pared 6 bases from V and 6 bases from J, leaving 6 bases between. The CDR3 length is 11 residues. Germline CDR1 MNHEY, CDR2 SVGEGT. CDR3 protein: CASSPLNEQFF. DNA of the CDR3: TGTGCCAGCAGCCCCCTCAATGAGCAGTTCTTC.

This clonotype appeared a few times. The J gene is TRBJ2-7, the V gene TRBV11-2; D uncertain. Trimming took off 3 bases at V and 0 bases at J, with 12 bases between the two ends. Germline V lookup: CDR1 SGHAT, CDR2 FQNNGV. The CDR3 extends over 15 amino acids. CDR3 amino acids: CASSLRHGSSYEQYF. As DNA, the CDR3 is TGTGCCAGCAGCTTGAGACACGGATCCTCCTACGAGCAGTACTTC.

The V call is TRBV15, the J call TRBJ2-3; the match to TRBD1 covers 7 bases. The V gene end was trimmed by 2 bases and the J gene end by 2 bases; junction bases not matched to a gene: 7. Germline V CDR1 and CDR2: LNHNV, YYDKDF (reference sequence). The CDR3 covers 16 residues. CDR3 amino acids: CATSRTQGPYTDTQYF. DNA of the CDR3: TGTGCCACCAGCAGAACACAGGGGCCTTACACAGATACGCAGTATTTT. Variable domain in full (rest from reference TRBV15 and TRBJ2-3): DAMVIQNPRYQVTQFGKPVTLSCSQTLNHNVMYWYQQKSSQAPKLLFHYYDKDFNNEADTPDNFQSRRPNTSFCFLDIRSPGLGDTAMYLCATSRTQGPYTDTQYFGPGTRLTVL.

This clonotype was counted ten times or more. The genes are TRBV29-1 and TRBJ2-3; D ambiguous. The CDR3 has 12 residues. Germline-derived CDR1 and CDR2 are SQVTM and ANQGSEA. With 4 bases removed from V and 0 bases from J, the gap between germline ends came to 5 bases. CDR3 DNA sequence: TGCAGCGTTGTTCGGAGCACAGATACGCAGTATTTT. Protein product: CSVVRSTDTQYF.

The chain uses TRBV20-1 and TRBJ2-1, with 12 bases fitting TRBD1. This CDR3 spans 14 amino acids. The J segment lost 8 bases and the V segment lost 6 bases, leaving 8 bases of the junction unmatched. Per the germline V gene, CDR1 is DFQATT and CDR2 is SNEGSKA (reference sequence). The CDR3 loop is CSATRDRGLDEQFF. The DNA of the CDR3 is TGCAGTGCCACCCGGGACAGGGGGCTGGATGAGCAGTTCTTC.

V is TRBV3-1 and J is TRBJ2-7, with a possible D match to TRBD2 (6 bases). The end of the DNA fits TRBJ2-4 better, so the J call may be wrong. The CDR3 consists of 13 residues. Germline CDR1 is LGHDT and CDR2 is YNNKEL (reference sequence). The CDR3 protein is CVDGERAGGIQYF. DNA of the CDR3: TGTGTAGATGGTGAGCGGGCGGGTGGCATTCAGTACTTC.

The chain employs TRBV19 and TRBJ2-7; tentatively, D is TRBD1 (7 bases). CDR1 is LNHDA and CDR2 is SQIVND in the germline V gene (reference sequence). CDR3 length: 14 amino acids. V was shortened by 3 bases and J by 2 bases, with 11 bases between the two germline ends. CDR3 residues: CASSIAGQTYEQYF. The CDR3 coding sequence is TGTGCCAGTAGTATTGCGGGACAGACCTACGAGCAGTACTTC.

The V call is TRBV2, the J call TRBJ2-2; 9 bases are shared with TRBD1. CDR1 and CDR2 from the germline V gene are SNHLY and FYNNEI. The CDR3 contains 14 residues. Trimming at V came to 7 bases and at J to 6 bases, leaving 6 bases not matched to a gene. CDR3 amino acids: CASTWTGVPGELFF. In DNA, the CDR3 is TGTGCCAGCACCTGGACAGGGGTCCCCGGGGAGCTGTTTTTT.

The CDR3 loop is CASSWDREYTEAFF. Written as DNA, the CDR3 is TGTGCCAGCAGTTGGGACAGGGAATACACTGAAGCTTTCTTT. The chain joins TRBV27 to TRBJ1-1; TRBD1 matches at 9 bases. The CDR3 runs 14 residues. With V trimmed by 4 bases and J by 3 bases, 3 bases remained unmatched. Germline values: CDR1 MNHEY, CDR2 SMNVEV (reference sequence).

The V gene is TRBV20-1, the J gene TRBJ2-7, with a possible D match to TRBD1 (6 bases). Trimming took 6 bases from V and 2 from J, leaving 14 bases between them. CDR3 size: 13 residues. Per the germline V gene, CDR1 is DFQATT and CDR2 is SNEGSKA (reference sequence). CDR3 sequence (DNA): TGCAGTGCCCAGTTGGGACACCCCTACGAGCAGTACTTC. Protein sequence: CSAQLGHPYEQYF.

Notes on this clonotype: One end of the junction does not line up with germline, which may come from a read error. The chain joins TRBV7-7 to TRBJ2-1; D not certain. Germline V gives CDR1 SSHAT, CDR2 FNYEAQ (reference sequence). The CDR3 is 15 amino acids. This chain's CDR3 is CASSPLLRSYNEQFF. The CDR3, as DNA: TGTGCTAGCAGCCCCCTATTGAGGTCCTACAATGAGCAGTTCTTC.

This clonotype was seen ten or more times. The rearrangement joins TRBV7-2 to TRBJ2-7; D is possibly TRBD1 (5 bases). The V end lost 1 base, the J end lost 0 bases, and 10 bases lay between the germline ends. Germline V gives CDR1 SGHTA, CDR2 FQGNSA. The CDR3 is 15 amino acids. The CDR3 loop reads CASSLGGASSYEQYF. CDR3 in DNA: TGTGCCAGCAGCTTAGGTGGGGCCAGCTCCTACGAGCAGTACTTC.

The chain recombines TRBV25-1 with TRBJ1-4; unclear D gene. The CDR3 has 15 residues. Between the trimmed V and J ends, which lost 0 bases and 5 bases, there was a span of 10 bases. From germline, CDR1 is MGHDK and CDR2 SYGVNS. The CDR3 region is CASSEYWRENEKLFF. The CDR3 nucleotides read TGTGCCAGCAGTGAATATTGGAGGGAAAATGAAAAACTGTTTTTT.

There are a few counts of this clonotype. This chain links TRBV11-2 with TRBJ2-1; D may be TRBD2 (5 bases). V lost 7 bases and J 13 bases, leaving 17 bases between the germline ends. Germline CDR1 is SGHAT and CDR2 is FQNNGV. The CDR3 spans 12 residues. CDR3 coding DNA: TGTGCCAGCACCTTCGACCCGGGGAAACAGTTCTTC. Residues: CASTFDPGKQFF.